This T cell receptor (beta chain) is from a study of cytomegalovirus exposure and HLA in healthy donors. To note about this clone: Its antigen remains unidentified.

Both 60 Vbeta primers and 13 Jbeta primers went into the PCR. The data were produced by immunoSEQ multiplex PCR, yet TCRdb's version contains in-frame clones alone and is incomplete. The sample records approximately 170,000 clones, 77% being singletons. Overall study findings and caveats: Trimming of TCR beta V- and J-genes showed a link, identified in a later analysis, to a missense DCLRE1C variant. TCR association rates varied by HLA locus in a later analysis, with DRB1 highest and HLA-C lowest. Per a prior analysis, the majority of TCR beta V segments were productive roughly 90% or roughly 30% of the time. Diagnosis of cytomegalovirus status made by the classifier reportedly showed high specificity and sensitivity.

This clonotype originated in a woman aged 40 to 55 in good health and CMV-seropositive. Sequenced material: PBMCs.

CDR3 bases: TGCGCCAGCAGCCAAGTGGCCGCTGGAAACACCATATATTTT. Translation: CASSQVAAGNTIYF. The chain carries TRBV4-1 and TRBJ1-3; D gene unclear. The length of the CDR3 is 14 residues. Germline V lookup: CDR1 MGHRA, CDR2 YSYEKL. The V and J ends lost 1 base and 2 bases respectively, with 6 bases between them.